The present T cell receptor (beta chain) was sequenced within a study of tumor-infiltrating lymphocytes in primary liver carcinoma. General study points: Pairs of tumor regions overlapped more than tumor-adjacent and tumor-blood pairs did.

This clonotype appeared a few times. The antigen is not known. The input was around 500 ng total RNA; TCR beta cDNA was made from it with a constant-region primer. Sequencing libraries for TCR beta derived from three nested multiplex PCR rounds that used slightly modified ARM-PCR. The study ran its first two PCR rounds for around 10 cycles each, using TRBV1-TRBV30 forward primers and a C-beta reverse primer. TCRdb processed the multiplex PCR reads anew with MiXCR; each CDR3 protein has one entry. The sample consists of 150,000 to 200,000 distinct CDR3 sequences, 50% to 75% of them appearing once. V lost 7 bases and J lost 2; bases outside the gene matches: 7. This CDR3 has 14 amino acids. Blood RNA came from unsorted whole blood; germline DNA was also extracted. Investigators obtained about 4 milliliters of peripheral blood ahead of surgery.

Material: peripheral blood. This chain joins TRBV12-3 or TRBV12-4 and TRBJ1-1; TRBD1 aligns across 7 bases. This clonotype was obtained from a man aged 35 to 55 with primary liver carcinoma and hepatitis B virus infection. The CDR3 loop reads CASNNRGYNTEAFF. CDR3 bases: TGTGCCAGCAATAACAGGGGCTATAACACTGAAGCTTTCTTT.